The entry below gives a single TCR beta chain sequence along with its context. This entry comes from a study of blood T cell repertoires in COVID-19. The table came from immunoSEQ multiplex PCR; TCRdb's copy has only in-frame clones and leaves some out. The data hold 450,000 to 600,000 clones, with roughly 87% observed a single time. Per the germline V gene, CDR1 is MNHEY and CDR2 is SVGAGI. The CDR3 contains 15 residues. After removal of 6 bases from V and 6 bases from J, the junction contained 9 bases not matched to a gene. The clonotype comes from a woman aged 18-30 years who had recovered from COVID-19. Sequencing was performed on PBMCs or T cells enriched from blood (not recorded which). The V gene is TRBV6-5, the J gene TRBJ1-4; 8 nucleotides line up with TRBD1. CDR3 nucleotides: TGTGCCAGCAGACCGTCGACAGGGGTAGATGAAAAACTGTTTTTT. This codes for CASRPSTGVDEKLFF.